This T cell receptor (beta chain) appears in the sequencing data of a study of T-cell memory formation after mild COVID-19. CDR1 and CDR2 (germline): KGHSH, LQKENI. The CDR3 sequence is 15 residues long. V dropped 3 bases and J dropped 7 bases, with 16 bases sitting between them. MiXCR was run by TCRdb on the 5' RACE reads, yielding one entry per CDR3 protein. The sample comprises just over 400,000 distinct CDR3 sequences, around a quarter of which are singletons, and roughly 14% rests with the top ten. The receptor's source is an adult woman who had mild COVID-19 (a few samples of this study predate the infection). Cell type and time point are not known. This chain connects TRBV18 to TRBJ1-5; a possible D gene is TRBD1 (5 bases). Sequenced material: PBMCs or a T cell subset sorted from them (not recorded which). The CDR3 sequence: CASSPGTLGAQPQHF. In DNA, the CDR3 is TGTGCCAGCTCACCGGGGACCCTTGGGGCGCAGCCCCAGCATTTT.